These 25 T cell receptor beta chains originate from one sample sequenced in a study of blood T cells in healthy people across ages. A second roughly 7 to 12 cycle PCR used barcoded and J-beta primers. One entry per CDR3 protein results from TCRdb running MiXCR on the 5' RACE reads. Of fewer than 2,000,000 distinct CDR3 sequences listed, about 39% were seen once; the top ten hold roughly 23%. Sequencing was performed on blood. Every receptor here comes from a human donor in good health.

This clonotype came up a few times. The chain carries TRBV11-2 and TRBJ2-1; 9 bases are a match to TRBD2. CDR1 SGHAT and CDR2 FQNNGV come from the germline V gene. The CDR3 totals 18 residues. Trimming cost V 1 base and J 4 bases; bases outside gene matches: 11. This chain's CDR3 is CASSLAMSSGELYNEQFF. For the CDR3, the DNA is TGTGCCAGCAGCTTAGCAATGTCTAGCGGGGAACTTTACAATGAGCAGTTCTTC.

V gene TRBV29-1 combines with J gene TRBJ2-5; D may be TRBD1 (5 bases). The J call is in doubt because the DNA end fits TRBJ2-7 better. CDR3 size: 12 residues. Germline assignment: CDR1 SQVTM and CDR2 ANQGSEA. CDR3 loop: CSVSQGDYEQYF. The CDR3 DNA reads TGCAGCGTTTCCCAGGGTGACTACGAGCAGTACTTC.

This clonotype has just a few counts. The V call is TRBV7-2, the J call TRBJ2-7; D may be TRBD2 (6 bases). V was cut by 4 bases and J by 0 bases, with 13 bases left in between. This CDR3 spans 15 amino acids. The germline CDR1 and CDR2 sequences are SGHTA and FQGNSA. The CDR3, as DNA: TGTGCCAGCAGCTCGGACTACCTCCACTCCTACGAGCAGTACTTC. Residues: CASSSDYLHSYEQYF.

Only a few counts were recorded for this clonotype. V usage is TRBV29-1 and J usage is TRBJ2-5; D is perhaps TRBD1 or TRBD2 (5 bases each). The ends were cut back, 7 bases at V and 4 bases at J, with 13 bases in the middle. Germline assignment: CDR1 SQVTM and CDR2 ANQGSEA. The CDR3 spans 12 residues. CDR3 DNA: TGCAGCGGGTCAGGGAGTGGAGAGACCCAGTACTTC. Protein product: CSGSGSGETQYF.

Comments on this clonotype: A single base separates this from a much larger clone, so it may be a read error. This sequence joins TRBV29-1 and TRBJ2-7, with 9 bases lining up with TRBD2. V lost 7 bases to trimming and J lost 6 bases; unmatched junction nucleotides: 4. The CDR3 spans 11 residues. The germline CDR1 and CDR2 sequences are SQVTM and ANQGSEA. CDR3 nucleotide sequence: TGCAGCGCAAGACTAGCGGTCGAGCAGTACTTC. It specifies CSARLAVEQYF.

The chain recombines TRBV20-1 with TRBJ2-1; no clear D gene. This CDR3 comprises 16 residues. The germline CDR1 and CDR2 sequences are DFQATT and SNEGSKA (reference sequence). V was trimmed by 5 bases and J by 6 bases, leaving 23 bases between them. The CDR3: CSAQPFTTASGNEQFF. Written as DNA, the CDR3 is TGCAGTGCTCAGCCGTTTACAACCGCTTCAGGCAATGAGCAGTTCTTC.

The chain carries TRBV4-2 and TRBJ2-7; 7 nucleotides line up with TRBD1. Per germline, CDR1 LGHNA and CDR2 YNFKEQ. Unmatched junction bases numbered 3, after V lost 0 bases and J lost 1 base. This CDR3 contains 15 residues. CDR3 sequence (DNA): TGTGCCAGCAGCCAAGACCACAGGGGATCCTACGAGCAGTACTTC. Its translation: CASSQDHRGSYEQYF.

The chain employs TRBV11-2 and TRBJ2-2, with 7 bases matching TRBD1. With 5 bases clipped from V and 3 bases from J, the junction kept 6 bases outside the gene matches. This CDR3 is 15 amino acids long. Per the germline V gene, CDR1 is SGHAT and CDR2 is FQNNGV. CDR3 in DNA: TGTGCCAGCAGCCACAGGGGTGGGGACACCGGGGAGCTGTTTTTT. Translation gives CASSHRGGDTGELFF.

This clonotype was seen only a few times. The chain's CDR3 is CAIRAGHSYEQYF. CDR3 coding DNA: TGTGCCATACGGGCAGGTCACTCCTACGAGCAGTACTTC. The V gene is TRBV28, the J gene TRBJ2-7, with no clear D. Trimming pared 10 bases from V and 0 bases from J, leaving 13 bases between. Germline CDR1 reads MDHEN; CDR2 reads SYDVKM. The CDR3 length is 13 residues.

This clonotype has just a few counts. The chain has TRBV4-2 and TRBJ1-1; maybe TRBD1 (5 bases). The CDR3 length is 13 residues. The germline V gene encodes CDR1 LGHNA and CDR2 YNFKEQ. The V gene lost 1 base and the J gene lost 7 bases, with 10 bases spanning the gap. CDR3 residues: CASSQVMQGEAFF. The CDR3 region has the DNA TGTGCCAGCAGCCAAGTTATGCAGGGTGAAGCTTTCTTT.

This clonotype is a singleton in its sample. A junction end diverges from the germline sequence, so it may reflect a read error. The chain employs TRBV4-3 and TRBJ2-1; D might be TRBD1 or TRBD2, each matching 5 bases. Germline V lookup: CDR1 LGHNA, CDR2 YSLEER. There are 17 residues in the CDR3. This chain's CDR3 is CASSQERGTKLYNGQFF. CDR3 DNA sequence: TGCGCCAGCAGCCAAGAGAGGGGAACCAAACTCTACAATGGGCAGTTCTTC.

This clonotype was counted between two and nine times. The chain recombines TRBV28 with TRBJ1-2; TRBD1 is a possible D gene (5 bases). This CDR3 has 14 amino acids. With 1 base removed from V and 5 bases from J, the gap between germline ends came to 11 bases. The germline V gene has CDR1 MDHEN and CDR2 SYDVKM. The CDR3 bases are TGTGCCAGCAGTTTATTTGGGGAGGGGTATGGCTACACCTTC. This gives the protein CASSLFGEGYGYTF.

This clonotype has just a few counts. This chain joins TRBV12-3 or TRBV12-4 and TRBJ1-1; D may be TRBD1 (5 bases). The ends were cut back, 3 bases at V and 8 bases at J, with 13 bases in the middle. The CDR3 is made up of 13 amino acids. The CDR3 protein is CASSLSRVSEAFF. As DNA, the CDR3 is TGTGCCAGCAGTTTGTCCAGGGTCTCCGAAGCTTTCTTT.

CDR3 DNA: TGTGCCAGCAGCCCGGGGACACGAGGGACCAACGTCCTGACTTTC. The encoded protein is CASSPGTRGTNVLTF. The gene calls are TRBV12-3 or TRBV12-4 and TRBJ2-6; D might be TRBD1 (6 bases). V was shortened by 6 bases and J by 8 bases, with 17 bases between the two germline ends. CDR3 length: 15 residues.

This chain links TRBV28 with TRBJ1-2; TRBD1 is a possible D gene (6 bases). The V gene lost 7 bases and the J gene lost 4 bases, with 16 bases spanning the gap. Germline CDR1 is MDHEN and CDR2 is SYDVKM. The length of the CDR3 is 14 residues. The CDR3 DNA reads as TGTGCCAGCACTTCGGGGGGCCCCATCTATGGCTACACCTTC. It yields the protein CASTSGGPIYGYTF.

V usage is TRBV5-6 and J usage is TRBJ1-5, with D unresolved. The CDR3 has 15 residues. Trimming took off 0 bases at V and 7 bases at J, with 14 bases between the two ends. Germline values: CDR1 SGHDT, CDR2 YYEEEE. The CDR3 DNA reads as TGTGCCAGCAGCTTGGAACGGGAGTTAGGACAGCCCCAGCATTTT. Protein product: CASSLERELGQPQHF.

This clonotype was recorded a few times. The chain has TRBV29-1 and TRBJ2-1, with D hard to call. V lost 2 bases, J lost 7 bases, and 9 bases lay in between. Germline V lookup: CDR1 SQVTM, CDR2 ANQGSEA. This CDR3 has 12 amino acids. CDR3 nucleotides: TGCAGCGTTGAAAGGGTAAGAAATGAGCAGTTCTTC. This codes for CSVERVRNEQFF.

Details on this clonotype: A much larger clone sits a single nucleotide away, making a read error possible. The V gene is TRBV6-4, the J gene TRBJ2-4; D possibly corresponds to TRBD1 (6 bases). The germline V gene encodes CDR1 MRHNA and CDR2 SNTAGT. This CDR3 region has 13 residues. The V and J ends lost 3 bases and 13 bases respectively, with 16 bases between them. CDR3 residues: CASSEGTHNEQYF. Written as DNA, the CDR3 is TGTGCCAGCAGTGAAGGGACACACAATGAGCAGTACTTC.

CDR3 residues: CASSCDRSYNEQFF. CDR3 coding DNA: TGTGCCAGCAGCTGTGACAGGTCCTACAATGAGCAGTTCTTC. V is TRBV7-2 and J is TRBJ2-1; possible D gene TRBD1, 6 bases. CDR1 SGHTA and CDR2 FQGNSA come from the germline V gene. Deletions cut 4 bases from V and 1 base from J, with 8 bases between. The CDR3 is made up of 14 amino acids.

This clonotype was seen a handful of times. The V and J genes are TRBV14 and TRBJ1-5, with D possibly TRBD1 on 5 matching bases. The CDR3 has 17 amino acids. Germline lookup yields CDR1 SGHDN and CDR2 FVKESK. Trimming removed 0 bases from V and 1 base from J, with 13 bases in between. The CDR3 loop is CASSQDRQGRSNQPQHF. In DNA, the CDR3 is TGTGCCAGCAGCCAAGATCGGCAGGGAAGGAGCAATCAGCCCCAGCATTTT.

This clonotype was recorded a few times. The V and J genes are TRBV20-1 and TRBJ2-1; the D is unclear. Germline V gene sequence: CDR1 DFQATT, CDR2 SNEGSKA (reference sequence). The CDR3 has 14 residues. Trimming removed 3 bases from V and 4 bases from J, with 13 bases in between. The CDR3 DNA is TGCAGTGCTAGTGGGCCGGAAATTTACAATGAGCAGTTCTTC. Its protein product is CSASGPEIYNEQFF.

This sequence joins TRBV7-2 and TRBJ2-5, with TRBD2 identical over 12 bases. V lost 7 bases and J lost 2; bases outside the gene matches: 5. The CDR3 loop spans 15 amino acids. In germline, CDR1 is SGHTA, CDR2 FQGNSA. Here the CDR3 reads CASKTSGGSQETQYF. The CDR3 DNA is TGTGCCAGCAAGACTAGCGGGGGTTCACAAGAGACCCAGTACTTC.

J is TRBJ1-1 and V is TRBV7-2; D not resolved. The germline CDR1 and CDR2 sequences are SGHTA and FQGNSA. The CDR3 spans 16 residues. V lost 3 bases to trimming and J lost 4 bases, with 18 bases between them. The CDR3 reads CASSLRIGVASTEAFF. DNA of the CDR3: TGTGCCAGCAGCTTGAGGATTGGGGTGGCGAGCACTGAAGCTTTCTTT.

J is TRBJ1-5 and V is TRBV12-3 or TRBV12-4; 9 bases align to TRBD1. The CDR3 runs to 16 residues. J lost 6 bases, V lost 2 bases, and 8 bases had no gene match. CDR3 in amino acids: CASSLPPGQGSQPQHF. CDR3 in DNA: TGTGCCAGCAGTTTACCCCCGGGACAGGGCTCTCAGCCCCAGCATTTT.

This chain links TRBV6-2 or TRBV6-3 with TRBJ2-7; the match to TRBD2 covers 8 bases. Germline lookup yields CDR1 MNHEY and CDR2 SVGEGT. V lost 4 bases, J lost 12 bases, and 11 bases stayed unmatched. The CDR3 sequence is 13 residues long. CDR3 loop: CASSFGGEETRYF. The CDR3 bases are TGTGCCAGCAGTTTCGGGGGGGAAGAGACCCGGTACTTC.